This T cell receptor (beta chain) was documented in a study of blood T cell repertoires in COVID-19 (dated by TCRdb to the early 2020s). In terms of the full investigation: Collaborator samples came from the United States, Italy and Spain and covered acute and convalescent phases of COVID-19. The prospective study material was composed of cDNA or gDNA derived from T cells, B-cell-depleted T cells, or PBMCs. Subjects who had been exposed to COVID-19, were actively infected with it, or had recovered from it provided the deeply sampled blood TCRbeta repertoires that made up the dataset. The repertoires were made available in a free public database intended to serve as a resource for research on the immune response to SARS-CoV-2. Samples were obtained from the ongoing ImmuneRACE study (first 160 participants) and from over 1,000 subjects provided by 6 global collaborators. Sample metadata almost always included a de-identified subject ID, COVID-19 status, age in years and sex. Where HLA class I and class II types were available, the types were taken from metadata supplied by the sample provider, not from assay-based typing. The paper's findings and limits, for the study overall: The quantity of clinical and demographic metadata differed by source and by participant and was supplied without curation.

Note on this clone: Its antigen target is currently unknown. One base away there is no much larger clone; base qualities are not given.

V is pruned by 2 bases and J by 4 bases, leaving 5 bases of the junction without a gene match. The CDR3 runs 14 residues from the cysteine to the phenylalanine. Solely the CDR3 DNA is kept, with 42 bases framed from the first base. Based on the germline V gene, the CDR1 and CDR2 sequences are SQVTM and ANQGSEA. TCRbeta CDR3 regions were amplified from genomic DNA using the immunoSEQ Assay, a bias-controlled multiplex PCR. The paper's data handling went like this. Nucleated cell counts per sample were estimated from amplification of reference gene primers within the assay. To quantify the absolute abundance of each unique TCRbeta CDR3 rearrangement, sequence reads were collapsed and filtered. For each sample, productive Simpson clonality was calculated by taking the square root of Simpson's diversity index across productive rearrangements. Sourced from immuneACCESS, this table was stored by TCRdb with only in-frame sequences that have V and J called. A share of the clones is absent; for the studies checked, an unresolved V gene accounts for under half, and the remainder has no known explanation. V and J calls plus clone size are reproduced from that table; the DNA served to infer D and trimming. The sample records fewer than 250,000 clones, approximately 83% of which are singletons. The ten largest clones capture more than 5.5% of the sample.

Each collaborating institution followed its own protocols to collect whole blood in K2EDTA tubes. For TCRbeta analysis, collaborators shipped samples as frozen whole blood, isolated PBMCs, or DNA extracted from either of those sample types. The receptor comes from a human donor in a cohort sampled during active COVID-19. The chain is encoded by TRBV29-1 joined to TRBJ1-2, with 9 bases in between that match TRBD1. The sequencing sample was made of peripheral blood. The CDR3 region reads CSVERTGVLYGYTF. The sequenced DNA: TGCAGCGTTGAACGGACAGGGGTTCTCTATGGCTACACCTTC.